Each of the 30 T cell receptor beta chains below was sequenced from the same sample in a study of control samples from healthy donors and cancer patients. Assay: immunoSEQ multiplex PCR; the TCRdb copy retains only in-frame clones and omits some. The sample shows about 160,000 clones, about 94% of them seen only once. Sequencing was performed on blood. These TCRs come from a woman aged 40 to 55 in good health.

This chain uses TRBV27 with TRBJ2-5; weak D call: TRBD1 (6 bases). This CDR3 is 12 amino acids long. From germline, CDR1 is MNHEY and CDR2 SMNVEV (reference sequence). V lost 5 bases, J lost 4 bases, and 8 bases lay in between. The CDR3 nucleotides are TGTGCCAGCAGTGGGGGCGCAGAGACCCAGTACTTC. This translates into CASSGGAETQYF.

This rearrangement joins TRBV5-1 to TRBJ2-1; D uncertain. Germline V lookup: CDR1 SGHRS, CDR2 YFSETQ. Trimming stripped 5 bases from V and 2 bases from J, with 5 bases between. The CDR3 runs to 12 residues. Here the CDR3 DNA reads TGCGCCAGCAGTGTGACCTACAATGAGCAGTTCTTC. Translating gives CASSVTYNEQFF.

The V call is TRBV7-9, the J call TRBJ2-1; D gene unclear. V shed 4 bases and J shed 5 bases, with 15 bases lying between them. The CDR3 extends over 15 amino acids. Germline-derived CDR1 and CDR2 are SEHNR and FQNEAQ (reference sequence). The CDR3 reads CASSSYSGLNNEQFF. CDR3 in DNA: TGTGCCAGCAGCTCTTACAGTGGTTTGAACAATGAGCAGTTCTTC. The entire variable domain, with the rest obtained from reference TRBV7-9 and TRBJ2-1, is as follows: DTGVSQNPRHKITKRGQNVTFRCDPISEHNRLYWYRQTLGQGPEFLTYFQNEAQLEKSRLLSDRFSAERPKGSFSTLEIQRTEQGDSAMYLCASSSYSGLNNEQFFGPGTRLTVL.

The chain uses TRBV7-9 and TRBJ1-1; D may be TRBD1 (5 bases). V was cut by 9 bases and J by 0 bases, with 11 bases left in between. Germline assignment: CDR1 SEHNR and CDR2 FQNEAQ (reference sequence). CDR3 length equals 13 residues. Here the CDR3 reads CASSRALNTEAFF. The CDR3 region has the DNA TGTGCCAGTTCCAGGGCCTTGAACACTGAAGCTTTCTTT.

This clone was detected once. Other DNA sequences in this sample translate to the same CDR3. This chain joins TRBV29-1 and TRBJ1-4, with D perhaps matching TRBD1 (5 bases). V shed 6 bases and J shed 0 bases, with 5 bases lying between them. The CDR3 sequence is 12 residues long. Germline CDR1 and CDR2: SQVTM and ANQGSEA. In DNA form, the CDR3 reads TGCAGCGTAGGGGCAACTAATGAAAAACTGTTTTTT. Translated, it gives CSVGATNEKLFF.

The rearrangement uses TRBV2 and TRBJ2-6; D may be TRBD1 or TRBD2 (6 bases each). The CDR3 runs to 15 residues. Germline V gene data show CDR1 as SNHLY and CDR2 as FYNNEI. Trimming left V 6 bases short and J 3 bases short, with 12 bases between. CDR3 sequence: CASRYGGRGANVLTF. The CDR3, as DNA: TGTGCCAGCAGGTACGGGGGCCGTGGGGCCAACGTCCTGACTTTC.

V usage is TRBV11-2 and J usage is TRBJ1-6; a weak D match, TRBD1 (5 bases). Germline V gene lookup returns CDR1 SGHAT and CDR2 FQNNGV. The V end was cut by 5 bases, the J end by 5 bases, with 7 bases between. This CDR3 has 13 residues. The CDR3 sequence: CASSQQDNSPLHF. CDR3 DNA: TGTGCCAGCAGCCAACAGGATAATTCACCCCTCCACTTT.

This clone was counted once. The chain couples TRBV7-2 to TRBJ1-1; a possible D gene is TRBD1 (5 bases). CDR3 length equals 13 residues. V lost 1 base and J lost 10, with 13 bases in between. Germline lookup yields CDR1 SGHTA and CDR2 FQGNSA. In nucleotides, the CDR3 is TGTGCCAGCAGCTTAGAGGTGGGGCCGGCAGCTTTCTTT. It encodes CASSLEVGPAAFF.

The chain links TRBV2 to TRBJ1-1, with a tentative D call TRBD1 (5 bases). The CDR3 runs to 11 residues. Germline assignment: CDR1 SNHLY and CDR2 FYNNEI. V lost 11 bases and J 2 bases, leaving 9 bases between the germline ends. The CDR3 nucleotides are TGTGCCGGGGCCCGAAACACTGAAGCTTTCTTT. Translated: CAGARNTEAFF.

This rearrangement joins TRBV5-1 to TRBJ2-2, with D tentatively TRBD1 (6 bases). CDR1 and CDR2 from the germline V gene are SGHRS and YFSETQ. This CDR3 spans 15 amino acids. V lost 4 bases to trimming and J lost 2 bases, with 12 bases between them. CDR3 sequence (DNA): TGCGCCAGCAGCCCCCGACAGGCCAACACCGGGGAGCTGTTTTTT. Translation gives CASSPRQANTGELFF.

This rearrangement joins TRBV7-9 to TRBJ1-1; D is unresolved. The V and J ends lost 3 bases and 1 base respectively, with 6 bases between them. The length of the CDR3 is 13 residues. Germline CDR1 reads SEHNR; CDR2 reads FQNEAQ (reference sequence). The CDR3 DNA reads as TGTGCCAGCAGCTTCTACGGGAACACTGAAGCTTTCTTT. Its translation: CASSFYGNTEAFF.

This chain links TRBV19 with TRBJ2-1; 11 positions agree with TRBD2. Germline V gene lookup returns CDR1 LNHDA and CDR2 SQIVND (reference sequence). The CDR3 runs to 16 residues. V lost 4 bases to trimming and J lost 4 bases; unmatched junction nucleotides: 6. CDR3 sequence: CASSRTSGSSYNEQFF. CDR3 sequence (DNA): TGTGCCAGTAGTAGGACTAGCGGGTCTTCATACAATGAGCAGTTCTTC. The whole variable domain, filled in from reference TRBV19 and TRBJ2-1, reads DGGITQSPKYLFRKEGQNVTLSCEQNLNHDAMYWYRQDPGQGLRLIYYSQIVNDFQKGDIAEGYSVSREKKESFPLTVTSAQKNPTAFYLCASSRTSGSSYNEQFFGPGTRLTVL.

The CDR3 protein is CASSHYAGGNEQFF. Written as DNA, the CDR3 is TGCGCCAGCAGCCATTACGCAGGGGGCAATGAGCAGTTCTTC. The rearrangement links TRBV4-1 to TRBJ2-1; 7 bases agree with TRBD1. Germline V lookup: CDR1 MGHRA, CDR2 YSYEKL. V lost 3 bases to trimming and J lost 6 bases; unmatched junction nucleotides: 5. The CDR3 runs 14 residues.

About this clone itself: Other DNA sequences within the sample encode an identical CDR3. The chain couples TRBV7-9 to TRBJ1-2, with D possibly being TRBD1 (5 bases). Germline V gives CDR1 SEHNR, CDR2 FQNEAQ (reference sequence). The V and J ends lost 5 bases and 5 bases respectively, with 12 bases between them. The CDR3 runs to 13 residues. In nucleotides, the CDR3 is TGTGCCAGCAGCCTAGGGGTAGGGTATGGCTACACCTTC. Residues: CASSLGVGYGYTF.

The chain joins TRBV9 to TRBJ1-2; no firm D call. Germline-derived CDR1 and CDR2 are SGDLS and YYNGEE. Trimming pared 3 bases from V and 5 bases from J, leaving 11 bases between. The CDR3 loop spans 13 amino acids. The CDR3 region is CASSAPELYGYTF. In DNA form, the CDR3 reads TGTGCCAGCAGCGCCCCAGAATTGTATGGCTACACCTTC.

This chain uses TRBV10-3 with TRBJ2-7; tentative D call: TRBD2 (5 bases). V dropped 6 bases and J dropped 2 bases, with 11 bases sitting between them. The CDR3 contains 13 residues. CDR1 and CDR2 (germline): ENHRY, SYGVKD. As DNA, the CDR3 is TGTGCCATCAGAGGAGGCACTCCCTACGAGCAGTACTTC. This gives the protein CAIRGGTPYEQYF.

The chain has TRBV5-8 and TRBJ2-1; D might be TRBD1 (6 bases). The germline CDR1 and CDR2 sequences are SGHTS and YDEGEE. V was trimmed by 4 bases and J by 6 bases, leaving 20 bases between them. The length of the CDR3 is 16 residues. CDR3 DNA sequence: TGTGCCAGCAGCAACGAGTACAGGGCTTTTGTCAATGAGCAGTTCTTC. It encodes CASSNEYRAFVNEQFF.

The chain combines TRBV6-5 with TRBJ2-7; TRBD1 might be the D (6 bases). The ends were cut back, 0 bases at V and 11 bases at J, with 17 bases in the middle. CDR3 size: 14 residues. Germline V gene data show CDR1 as MNHEY and CDR2 as SVGAGI. The CDR3 sequence is CASSYSGQGPKKYF. CDR3 nucleotide sequence: TGTGCCAGCAGTTACTCCGGGCAGGGGCCGAAGAAGTACTTC.

The J gene is TRBJ1-6, the V gene TRBV6-2 or TRBV6-3; 7 bases are shared with TRBD1. Germline loops: CDR1 MNHEY, CDR2 SVGEGT. J gave up 8 bases and V 5 bases, and 9 bases lay outside the gene matches. The CDR3 runs to 15 residues. Here the CDR3 reads CASSPAQDRHSPLHF. The CDR3 nucleotides read TGTGCCAGCAGTCCAGCTCAGGACAGGCATTCACCCCTCCACTTT.

In its sample, this clone was seen once. V is TRBV5-1 and J is TRBJ2-2; unclear D gene. Germline V lookup: CDR1 SGHRS, CDR2 YFSETQ. V was trimmed by 3 bases and J by 3 bases, leaving 6 bases between them. There are 13 residues in the CDR3. The CDR3 DNA reads as TGCGCCAGCAGCTCAAGACACACCGGGGAGCTGTTTTTT. It codes for CASSSRHTGELFF. Combining the CDR3 with reference TRBV5-1 and TRBJ2-2 gives the whole variable domain KAGVTQTPRYLIKTRGQQVTLSCSPISGHRSVSWYQQTPGQGLQFLFEYFSETQRNKGNFPGRFSGRQFSNSRSEMNVSTLELGDSALYLCASSSRHTGELFFGEGSRLTVL.

This chain joins TRBV7-2 and TRBJ2-7; unclear D gene. The germline V gene has CDR1 SGHTA and CDR2 FQGNSA. Trimming shortened V by 5 bases and J by 0 bases, and 11 bases separated the two germline ends. CDR3 length equals 14 residues. In DNA, the CDR3 is TGTGCCAGCAGCCCCTCTCGGAGCTCCTACGAGCAGTACTTC. It specifies CASSPSRSSYEQYF. Drawing the rest from reference TRBV7-2 and TRBJ2-7, the complete variable domain is GAGVSQSPSNKVTEKGKDVELRCDPISGHTALYWYRQSLGQGLEFLIYFQGNSAPDKSGLPSDRFSAERTGGSVSTLTIQRTQQEDSAVYLCASSPSRSSYEQYFGPGTRLTVT.

This clone turned up a few times. This chain connects TRBV19 to TRBJ1-6; 9 positions match TRBD1. The germline V gene has CDR1 LNHDA and CDR2 SQIVND (reference sequence). The length of the CDR3 is 14 residues. V gave up 6 bases and J gave up 4 bases; unmatched junction bases: 1. The CDR3 DNA reads TGTGCCAGTAGAGGGACAGGGTATAATTCACCCCTCCACTTT. It yields the protein CASRGTGYNSPLHF.

The V gene is TRBV3-1 (or the pseudogene TRBV3-2), the J gene TRBJ1-2; 8 nucleotides line up with TRBD1. The V gene's germline CDR1 is LGHDT and CDR2 YNNKEL (reference sequence). V was clipped by 4 bases and J by 6 bases; unmatched bases: 10. The CDR3 is 15 residues long. The CDR3 DNA sequence: TGTGCCAGCAGCCTTTCCTCGACAGGGGTCCATGGCTACACCTTC. This encodes CASSLSSTGVHGYTF.

This clone was recorded once. The chain joins TRBV7-9 to TRBJ1-1; a weak D match, TRBD1 (5 bases). This CDR3 spans 14 amino acids. Germline V gene sequence: CDR1 SEHNR, CDR2 FQNEAQ (reference sequence). Trimming took 2 bases from V and 4 from J, leaving 11 bases between them. The CDR3 protein is CASSLTKGFTEAFF. The CDR3 DNA reads TGTGCCAGCAGCTTAACGAAGGGGTTCACTGAAGCTTTCTTT.

V is TRBV21-1 and J is TRBJ2-4. TRBV21-1 is annotated as a pseudogene. The CDR3 has 17 residues. In DNA, the CDR3 is TGTGCCAGCAGTCCCGGTTTAGCTACAGCAAAGAAAAACATTCAGTACTTC. As protein: CASSPGLATAKKNIQYF.

To note about this clone: The same CDR3 also results from other DNA sequences found in this sample. The genes are TRBV5-6 and TRBJ2-3; D not certain. Germline CDR1 and CDR2: SGHDT and YYEEEE. V was shortened by 2 bases and J by 0 bases, with 4 bases between the two germline ends. The CDR3 has 13 residues. The CDR3 is CASSFFSTDTQYF. The CDR3 nucleotides are TGTGCCAGCAGCTTCTTCAGCACAGATACGCAGTATTTT.

This rearrangement joins TRBV7-2 to TRBJ1-5, with D hard to call. The CDR3 is 14 amino acids. Trimming took 0 bases from V and 9 from J, leaving 12 bases between them. Germline CDR1 and CDR2: SGHTA and FQGNSA. The CDR3 DNA sequence: TGTGCCAGCAGCTTAGCTGGGCTCGGTGGGCCCCAGCATTTT. It is translated as CASSLAGLGGPQHF. Full variable domain (missing parts from reference TRBV7-2 and TRBJ1-5): GAGVSQSPSNKVTEKGKDVELRCDPISGHTALYWYRQSLGQGLEFLIYFQGNSAPDKSGLPSDRFSAERTGGSVSTLTIQRTQQEDSAVYLCASSLAGLGGPQHFGDGTRLSIL.

There are a few counts of this clone. The sample holds other DNA sequences that translate to the same CDR3. The chain employs TRBV4-3 and TRBJ1-2; D is undetermined. V was clipped by 0 bases and J by 4 bases, with 9 bases between them. CDR1 LGHNA and CDR2 YSLEER come from the germline V gene. The CDR3 totals 14 residues. CDR3 sequence reads: CASSQEVAFYGYTF. DNA of the CDR3: TGCGCCAGCAGCCAAGAAGTAGCGTTCTATGGCTACACCTTC.

V usage is TRBV6-5 and J usage is TRBJ1-1; D is possibly TRBD1 (5 bases). V was trimmed by 2 bases and J by 2 bases, leaving 6 bases between them. This CDR3 has 13 residues. From germline, CDR1 is MNHEY and CDR2 SVGAGI. This chain's CDR3 is CASSYGGNTEAFF. The DNA of the CDR3 is TGTGCCAGCAGTTACGGGGGAAACACTGAAGCTTTCTTT.

This chain links TRBV6-6 with TRBJ1-2; D remains unclear. V lost 2 bases and J 5 bases, leaving 6 bases between the germline ends. The CDR3 loop spans 12 amino acids. The germline CDR1 and CDR2 sequences are MNHNY and SVGAGI (reference sequence). The CDR3 region has the DNA TGTGCCAGCAGTTACCCCGAGTATGGCTACACCTTC. Its protein product is CASSYPEYGYTF.